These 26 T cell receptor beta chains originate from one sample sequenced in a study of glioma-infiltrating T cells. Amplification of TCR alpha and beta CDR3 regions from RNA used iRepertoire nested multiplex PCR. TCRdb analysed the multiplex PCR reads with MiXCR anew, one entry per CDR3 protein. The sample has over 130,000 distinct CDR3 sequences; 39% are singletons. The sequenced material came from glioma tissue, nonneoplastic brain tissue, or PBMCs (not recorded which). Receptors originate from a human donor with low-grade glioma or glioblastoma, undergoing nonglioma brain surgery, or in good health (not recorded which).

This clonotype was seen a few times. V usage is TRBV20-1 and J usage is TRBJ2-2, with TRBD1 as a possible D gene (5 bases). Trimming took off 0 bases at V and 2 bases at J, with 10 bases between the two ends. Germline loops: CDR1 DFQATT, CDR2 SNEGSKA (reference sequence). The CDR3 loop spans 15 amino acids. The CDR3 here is CSAREQDINTGELFF. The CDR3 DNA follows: TGCAGTGCTAGAGAGCAGGACATCAACACCGGGGAGCTGTTTTTT.

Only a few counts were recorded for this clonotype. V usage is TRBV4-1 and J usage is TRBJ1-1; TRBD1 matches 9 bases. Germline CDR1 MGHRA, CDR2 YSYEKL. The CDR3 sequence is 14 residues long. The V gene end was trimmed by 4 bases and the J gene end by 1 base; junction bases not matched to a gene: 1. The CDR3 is CASSLDRGNTEAFF. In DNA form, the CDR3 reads TGCGCCAGCAGCCTGGACAGGGGGAACACTGAAGCTTTCTTT.

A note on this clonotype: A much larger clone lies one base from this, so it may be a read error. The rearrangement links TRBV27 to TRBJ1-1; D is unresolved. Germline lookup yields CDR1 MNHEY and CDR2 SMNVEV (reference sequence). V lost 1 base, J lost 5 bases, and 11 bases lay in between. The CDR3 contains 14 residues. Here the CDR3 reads CASSLWLRMTEAFF. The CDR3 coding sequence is TGTGCCAGCAGTTTATGGCTCAGAATGACTGAAGCTTTCTTT.

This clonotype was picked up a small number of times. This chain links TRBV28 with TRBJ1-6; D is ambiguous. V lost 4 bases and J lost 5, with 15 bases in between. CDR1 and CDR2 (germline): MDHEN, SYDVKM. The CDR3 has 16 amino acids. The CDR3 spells CASSYIPWIDNSPLHF. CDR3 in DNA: TGTGCCAGCAGTTACATTCCCTGGATCGATAATTCACCCCTCCACTTT.

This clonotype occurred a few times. This CDR3 is CSAPRTVHNEQFF. Written as DNA, the CDR3 is TGCAGTGCTCCCCGGACAGTACACAATGAGCAGTTCTTC. V is TRBV20-1 and J is TRBJ2-1; tentative D call: TRBD1 (6 bases). V was trimmed by 5 bases and J by 5 bases, leaving 13 bases between them. Germline lookup yields CDR1 DFQATT and CDR2 SNEGSKA (reference sequence). The CDR3 extends over 13 amino acids.

CDR3 region: CASSPESGNEKLFF. The CDR3 region has the DNA TGTGCCAGCAGCCCAGAGTCTGGTAATGAAAAACTGTTTTTT. This chain joins TRBV27 and TRBJ1-4, with D unresolved. This CDR3 region has 14 residues. Trimming left V 6 bases short and J 4 bases short, with 12 bases between. CDR1 MNHEY and CDR2 SMNVEV come from the germline V gene (reference sequence).

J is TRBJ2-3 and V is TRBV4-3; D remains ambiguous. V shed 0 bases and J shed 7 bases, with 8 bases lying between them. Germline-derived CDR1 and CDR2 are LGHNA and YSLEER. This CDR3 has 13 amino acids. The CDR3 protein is CASSQELGNTQYF. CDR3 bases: TGCGCCAGCAGCCAAGAGCTGGGGAATACGCAGTATTTT.

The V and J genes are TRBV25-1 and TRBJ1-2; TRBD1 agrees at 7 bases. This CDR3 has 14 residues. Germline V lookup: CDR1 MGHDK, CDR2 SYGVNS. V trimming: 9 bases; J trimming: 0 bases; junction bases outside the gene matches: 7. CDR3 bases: TGTGCCAGTTCCGCAGGGGGTTCTAACTATGGCTACACCTTC. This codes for CASSAGGSNYGYTF.

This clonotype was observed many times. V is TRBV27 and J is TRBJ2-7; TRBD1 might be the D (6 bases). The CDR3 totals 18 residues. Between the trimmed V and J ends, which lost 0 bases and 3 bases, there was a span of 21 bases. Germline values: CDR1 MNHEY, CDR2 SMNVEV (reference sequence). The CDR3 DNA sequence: TGTGCCAGCAGTTTATCGCCCCATACAGGGTCAGGAGACTACGAGCAGTACTTC. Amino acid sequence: CASSLSPHTGSGDYEQYF.

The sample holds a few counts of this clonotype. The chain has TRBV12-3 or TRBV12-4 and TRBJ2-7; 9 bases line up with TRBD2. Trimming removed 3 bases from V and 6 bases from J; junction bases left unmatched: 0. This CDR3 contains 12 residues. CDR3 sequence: CASSLGLAEQYF. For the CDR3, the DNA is TGTGCCAGCAGTTTGGGACTAGCCGAGCAGTACTTC.

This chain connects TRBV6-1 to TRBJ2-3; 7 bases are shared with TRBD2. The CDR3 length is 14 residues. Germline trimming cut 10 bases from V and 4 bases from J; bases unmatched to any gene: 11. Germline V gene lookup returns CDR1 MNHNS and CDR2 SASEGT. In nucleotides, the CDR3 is TGTGCCATCAGCTCGACTAGCAAGGCAGATACGCAGTATTTT. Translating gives CAISSTSKADTQYF.

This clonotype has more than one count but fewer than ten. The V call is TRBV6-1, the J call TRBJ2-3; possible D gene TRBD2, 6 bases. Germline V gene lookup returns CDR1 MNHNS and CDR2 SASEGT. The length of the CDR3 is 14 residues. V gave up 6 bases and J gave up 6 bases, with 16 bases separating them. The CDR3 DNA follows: TGTGCCAGCAGCAAGCGGGTAACTATGGATACGCAGTATTTT. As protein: CASSKRVTMDTQYF.

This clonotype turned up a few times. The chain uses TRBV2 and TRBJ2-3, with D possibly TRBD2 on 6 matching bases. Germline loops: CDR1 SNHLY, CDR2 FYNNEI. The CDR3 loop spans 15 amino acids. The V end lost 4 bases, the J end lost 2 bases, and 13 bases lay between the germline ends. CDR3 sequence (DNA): TGTGCCAGCAGTGGAGATGGGACTTTCACAGATACGCAGTATTTT. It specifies CASSGDGTFTDTQYF. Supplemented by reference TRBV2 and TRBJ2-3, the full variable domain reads EPEVTQTPSHQVTQMGQEVILRCVPISNHLYFYWYRQILGQKVEFLVSFYNNEISEKSEIFDDQFSVERPDGSNFTLKIRSTKLEDSAMYFCASSGDGTFTDTQYFGPGTRLTVL.

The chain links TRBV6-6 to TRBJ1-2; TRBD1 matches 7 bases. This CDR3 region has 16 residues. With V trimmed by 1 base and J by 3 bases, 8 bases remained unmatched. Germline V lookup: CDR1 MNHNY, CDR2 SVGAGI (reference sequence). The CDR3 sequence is CASSYYTTGQYYGYTF. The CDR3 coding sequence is TGTGCCAGCAGTTACTATACCACGGGACAGTACTATGGCTACACCTTC.

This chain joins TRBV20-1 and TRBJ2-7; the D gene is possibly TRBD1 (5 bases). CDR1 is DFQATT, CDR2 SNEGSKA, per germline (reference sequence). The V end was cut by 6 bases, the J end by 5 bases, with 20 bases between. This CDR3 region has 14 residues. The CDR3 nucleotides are TGCAGTGCGACGGGCGATCAGGGTGGCGACGAGCAGTACTTC. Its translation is CSATGDQGGDEQYF.

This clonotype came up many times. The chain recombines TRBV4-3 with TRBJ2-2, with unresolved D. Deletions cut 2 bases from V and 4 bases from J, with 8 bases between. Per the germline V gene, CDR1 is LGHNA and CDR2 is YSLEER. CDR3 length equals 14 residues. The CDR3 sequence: CASSQRRATGELFF. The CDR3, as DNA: TGCGCCAGCAGCCAAAGGAGAGCCACCGGGGAGCTGTTTTTT.

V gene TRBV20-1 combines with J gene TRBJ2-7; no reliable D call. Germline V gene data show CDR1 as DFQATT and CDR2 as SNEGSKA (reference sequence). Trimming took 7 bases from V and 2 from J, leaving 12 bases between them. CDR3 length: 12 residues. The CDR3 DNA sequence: TGCAGTGTGACAAGTCAGCCCTACGAGCAGTACTTC. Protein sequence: CSVTSQPYEQYF.

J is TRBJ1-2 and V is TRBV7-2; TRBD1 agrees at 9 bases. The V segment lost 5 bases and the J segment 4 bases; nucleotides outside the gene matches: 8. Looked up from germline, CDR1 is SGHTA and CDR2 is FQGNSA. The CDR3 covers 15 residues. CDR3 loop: CASSPRTGEGYGYTF. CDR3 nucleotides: TGTGCCAGCAGCCCCAGGACAGGGGAGGGCTATGGCTACACCTTC.

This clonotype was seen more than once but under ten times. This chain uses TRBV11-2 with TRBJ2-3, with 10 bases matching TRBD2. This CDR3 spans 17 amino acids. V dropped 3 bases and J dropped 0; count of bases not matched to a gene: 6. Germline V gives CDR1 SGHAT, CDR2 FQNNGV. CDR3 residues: CASSLEGLAESTDTQYF. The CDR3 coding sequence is TGTGCCAGCAGCTTGGAAGGACTAGCGGAAAGCACAGATACGCAGTATTTT.

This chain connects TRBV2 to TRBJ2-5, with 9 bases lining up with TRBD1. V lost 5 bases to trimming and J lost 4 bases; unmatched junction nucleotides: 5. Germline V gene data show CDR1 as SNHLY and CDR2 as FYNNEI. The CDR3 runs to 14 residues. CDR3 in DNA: TGTGCCAGCAGTTCTACAGGGGGCGGAGAGACCCAGTACTTC. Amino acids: CASSSTGGGETQYF.

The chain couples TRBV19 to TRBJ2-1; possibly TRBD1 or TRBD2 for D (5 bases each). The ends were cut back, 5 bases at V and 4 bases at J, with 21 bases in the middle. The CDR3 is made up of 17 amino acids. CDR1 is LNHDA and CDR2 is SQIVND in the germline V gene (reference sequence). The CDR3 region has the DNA TGTGCCAGTAGTCCCCACCGGGGCCGACACAATTACAATGAGCAGTTCTTC. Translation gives CASSPHRGRHNYNEQFF.

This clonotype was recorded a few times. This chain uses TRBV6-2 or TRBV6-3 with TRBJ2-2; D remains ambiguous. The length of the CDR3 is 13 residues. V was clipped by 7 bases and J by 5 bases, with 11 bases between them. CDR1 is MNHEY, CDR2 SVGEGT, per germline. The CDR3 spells CASTATRTGELFF. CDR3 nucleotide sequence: TGTGCCAGCACAGCAACGCGTACCGGGGAGCTGTTTTTT.

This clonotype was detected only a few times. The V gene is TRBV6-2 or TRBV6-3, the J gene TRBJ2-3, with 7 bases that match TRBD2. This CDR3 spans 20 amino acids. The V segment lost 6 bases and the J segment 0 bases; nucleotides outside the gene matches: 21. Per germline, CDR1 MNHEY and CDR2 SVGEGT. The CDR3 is CASSLTSTELWGSSTDTQYF. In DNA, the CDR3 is TGTGCCAGCAGCCTGACTAGCACTGAACTTTGGGGGTCTAGCACAGATACGCAGTATTTT.

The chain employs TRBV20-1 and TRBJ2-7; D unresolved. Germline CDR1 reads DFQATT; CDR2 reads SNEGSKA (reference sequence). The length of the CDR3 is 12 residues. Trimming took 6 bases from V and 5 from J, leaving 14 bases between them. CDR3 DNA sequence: TGCAGTGCCTCCAGGTCTACCAACGAGCAGTACTTC. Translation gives CSASRSTNEQYF.

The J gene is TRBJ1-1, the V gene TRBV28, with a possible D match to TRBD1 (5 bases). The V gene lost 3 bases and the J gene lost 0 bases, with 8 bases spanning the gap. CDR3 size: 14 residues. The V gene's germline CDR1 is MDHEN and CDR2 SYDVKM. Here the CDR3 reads CASSLSQVNTEAFF. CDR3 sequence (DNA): TGTGCCAGCAGTTTGTCACAGGTGAACACTGAAGCTTTCTTT.

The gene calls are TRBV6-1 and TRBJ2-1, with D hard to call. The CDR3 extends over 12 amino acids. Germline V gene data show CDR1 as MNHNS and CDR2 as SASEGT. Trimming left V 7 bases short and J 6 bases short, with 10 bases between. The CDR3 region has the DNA TGTGCCAGCAAAACGACATCCAATGAGCAGTTCTTC. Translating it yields CASKTTSNEQFF.